Each of the 19 T cell receptor beta chains below was sequenced from the same sample in a study of cytomegalovirus exposure and HLA in healthy donors. 60 Vbeta and 13 Jbeta primers were used in PCR. Only in-frame clones appear in the TCRdb table, and some are missing; sequencing was by immunoSEQ multiplex PCR. This listing includes tens of thousands of clones. Sequencing was carried out using PBMCs. The receptor set was obtained from a woman aged 40 to 50 in good health and CMV-seropositive.

The chain joins TRBV5-4 to TRBJ1-1, with 10 bases fitting TRBD1. Unmatched junction bases numbered 4, after V lost 4 bases and J lost 1 base. In germline, CDR1 is SGHNT, CDR2 YYREEE (reference sequence). The CDR3 totals 15 residues. CDR3 loop: CASSGRTGGNTEAFF. Written as DNA, the CDR3 is TGTGCCAGCAGCGGACGGACAGGGGGGAACACTGAAGCTTTCTTT. Complete variable domain (other parts from reference TRBV5-4 and TRBJ1-1): ETGVTQSPTHLIKTRGQQVTLRCSSQSGHNTVSWYQQALGQGPQFIFQYYREEENGRGNFPPRFSGLQFPNYSSELNVNALELDDSALYLCASSGRTGGNTEAFFGQGTRLTVV.

The chain's CDR3 is CASSPLGVAGEQYF. In DNA, the CDR3 is TGTGCCAGCTCACCTCTTGGGGTAGCGGGAGAGCAGTACTTC. The chain employs TRBV18 and TRBJ2-5; the match to TRBD2 covers 9 bases. This CDR3 is built from 14 residues. V trimming: 3 bases; J trimming: 11 bases; junction bases outside the gene matches: 10. Per germline, CDR1 KGHSH and CDR2 LQKENI.

Written as DNA, the CDR3 is TGTGCCAGCAGAAGTGACAGGGCCAACTATGGCTACACCTTC. This encodes CASRSDRANYGYTF. This chain links TRBV11-1 with TRBJ1-2; 7 bases line up with TRBD1. This CDR3 has 14 residues. V lost 6 bases and J lost 2; bases outside the gene matches: 6. The germline gives CDR1 SGHAT, CDR2 FQDESV (reference sequence).

The rearrangement uses TRBV28 and TRBJ1-4; the D gene is possibly TRBD1 (6 bases). Trimming shortened V by 6 bases and J by 7 bases, and 12 bases separated the two germline ends. Germline V gives CDR1 MDHEN, CDR2 SYDVKM. CDR3 length equals 13 residues. DNA of the CDR3: TGTGCCAGCAGCAGGGGCAGGGGTGAAAAACTGTTTTTT. It translates to CASSRGRGEKLFF.

The J gene is TRBJ2-1, the V gene TRBV5-1; TRBD1 matches 10 bases. V shed 6 bases and J 5 bases; nucleotides not matched to a gene: 11. The CDR3 sequence is 16 residues long. Per germline, CDR1 SGHRS and CDR2 YFSETQ. The CDR3 loop is CASNLLPGTGDNEQFF. The CDR3 DNA reads as TGCGCCAGCAACCTACTCCCCGGGACAGGGGACAATGAGCAGTTCTTC.

The chain couples TRBV5-6 to TRBJ1-1; the D gene is possibly TRBD1 (5 bases). The V gene lost 2 bases and the J gene lost 4 bases, with 9 bases spanning the gap. The CDR3 runs to 13 residues. Germline loops: CDR1 SGHDT, CDR2 YYEEEE. Here the CDR3 reads CASSFSQGTEAFF. The DNA of the CDR3 is TGTGCCAGCAGCTTCTCTCAGGGCACTGAAGCTTTCTTT.

V is TRBV7-3 and J is TRBJ2-3; TRBD2 matches 11 bases. Germline V lookup: CDR1 SGHTA, CDR2 FQGTGA. V was pared by 2 bases and J by 7 bases, with 14 bases of the junction left unmatched. This CDR3 is 18 amino acids long. The CDR3 region has the DNA TGTGCCAGCAGCTTAGTGGCTAGCGGGGGGAAACACTCCTATACGCAGTATTTT. Encoded protein: CASSLVASGGKHSYTQYF. The full variable domain, rest sourced from reference TRBV7-3 and TRBJ2-3, is GAGVSQTPSNKVTEKGKYVELRCDPISGHTALYWYRQSLGQGPEFLIYFQGTGAADDSGLPNDRFFAVRPEGSVSTLKIQRTERGDSAVYLCASSLVASGGKHSYTQYFGPGTRLTVL.

The V and J genes are TRBV18 and TRBJ1-5, with D possibly TRBD1 on 5 matching bases. Germline V lookup: CDR1 KGHSH, CDR2 LQKENI. The CDR3 sequence is 13 residues long. Trimming removed 4 bases at V and 1 base at J, with 5 bases between. The CDR3 coding sequence is TGTGCCAGCTCACAGGGGAGCAATCAGCCCCAGCATTTT. It is translated as CASSQGSNQPQHF.

V usage is TRBV5-5 and J usage is TRBJ2-1; tentatively, D is TRBD2 (6 bases). Germline assignment: CDR1 SGHKS and CDR2 YYEKEE (reference sequence). Trimming pared 1 base from V and 1 base from J, leaving 12 bases between. CDR3 length: 16 residues. The CDR3 nucleotides read TGTGCCAGCAGCTTGACGGTAGGAGGGTCCTACAATGAGCAGTTCTTC. Protein product: CASSLTVGGSYNEQFF.

The chain recombines TRBV7-3 with TRBJ2-1; D uncertain. The CDR3 is 14 amino acids. V dropped 5 bases and J dropped 0 bases, with 8 bases sitting between them. The germline V gene has CDR1 SGHTA and CDR2 FQGTGA. The DNA for the CDR3 is TGTGCCAGCAGCCTTAGGAGCTCCTACAATGAGCAGTTCTTC. Translating gives CASSLRSSYNEQFF.

The chain has TRBV15 and TRBJ2-5; D ambiguous. The V and J ends lost 3 bases and 2 bases respectively, with 13 bases between them. Germline V gene lookup returns CDR1 LNHNV and CDR2 YYDKDF (reference sequence). The CDR3 runs to 15 residues. The CDR3 loop is CATSRAHGVQETQYF. The CDR3 DNA reads TGTGCCACCAGCAGGGCTCATGGAGTTCAAGAGACCCAGTACTTC. Full variable domain (outside the CDR3, taken from reference TRBV15 and TRBJ2-5): DAMVIQNPRYQVTQFGKPVTLSCSQTLNHNVMYWYQQKSSQAPKLLFHYYDKDFNNEADTPDNFQSRRPNTSFCFLDIRSPGLGDTAMYLCATSRAHGVQETQYFGPGTRLLVL.

The chain links TRBV9 to TRBJ1-4; TRBD1 might be the D (5 bases). The germline V gene has CDR1 SGDLS and CDR2 YYNGEE. V lost 3 bases and J lost 5, with 11 bases in between. CDR3 length: 14 residues. The DNA of the CDR3 is TGTGCCAGCAGCGCTGGGACTGGGAATGAAAAACTGTTTTTT. Translation: CASSAGTGNEKLFF.

With respect to this clone: An end of the junction does not agree with germline; a read error may underlie this. Other nucleotide sequences from this sample produce the same CDR3. V and J are TRBV7-9 and TRBJ2-3, with 11 bases identical to TRBD2. The germline V gene has CDR1 SEHNR and CDR2 FQNEAQ (reference sequence). This CDR3 is 16 amino acids long. The chain's CDR3 is CASSLASGGTTDTQYF. The CDR3 DNA sequence: TGTGCCAGCAGCCTAGCTAGCGGGGGGACCACAGATACGCAGTATTTT.

The rearrangement links TRBV5-4 to TRBJ2-1; maybe TRBD2 (6 bases). CDR3 size: 16 residues. Germline loops: CDR1 SGHNT, CDR2 YYREEE (reference sequence). V shed 3 bases and J shed 0 bases, with 13 bases lying between them. CDR3 coding DNA: TGTGCCAGCAGCTCCAGGGTGCGGGGCTCCTACAATGAGCAGTTCTTC. Protein product: CASSSRVRGSYNEQFF. Drawing the rest from reference TRBV5-4 and TRBJ2-1, the complete variable domain is ETGVTQSPTHLIKTRGQQVTLRCSSQSGHNTVSWYQQALGQGPQFIFQYYREEENGRGNFPPRFSGLQFPNYSSELNVNALELDDSALYLCASSSRVRGSYNEQFFGPGTRLTVL.

This chain uses TRBV5-5 with TRBJ1-1, with 7 bases that match TRBD1. The germline CDR1 and CDR2 sequences are SGHKS and YYEKEE (reference sequence). The V segment lost 1 base and the J segment 1 base; nucleotides outside the gene matches: 4. This CDR3 is built from 15 residues. This CDR3 is CASSLWGTANTEAFF. The CDR3, as DNA: TGTGCCAGCAGCTTGTGGGGGACAGCGAACACTGAAGCTTTCTTT.

The J gene is TRBJ2-2, the V gene TRBV7-3; 8 nucleotides agree with TRBD2. Per the germline V gene, CDR1 is SGHTA and CDR2 is FQGTGA. The CDR3 length is 18 residues. With V trimmed by 5 bases and J by 0 bases, 11 bases remained unmatched. As DNA, the CDR3 is TGTGCCAGCAGCAAAATTCCCCTGACTAGCGCGAACACCGGGGAGCTGTTTTTT. It yields the protein CASSKIPLTSANTGELFF.

The rearrangement joins TRBV7-9 to TRBJ1-2; D is unclear. Deletions cut 1 base from V and 10 bases from J, with 10 bases between. CDR3 length equals 12 residues. Per the germline V gene, CDR1 is SEHNR and CDR2 is FQNEAQ (reference sequence). The CDR3 protein is CASSLDRPPYTF. The CDR3 coding sequence is TGTGCCAGCAGCTTAGACAGACCCCCCTACACCTTC.

This chain connects TRBV7-2 to TRBJ2-5; 10 bases match TRBD2. The J call may not be correct, given that the DNA end is closer to TRBJ2-7. This CDR3 contains 15 residues. Germline loops: CDR1 SGHTA, CDR2 FQGNSA. For the CDR3, the DNA is TGTGCCAGCAGCTTTGGGGCTAGCGGGGGCTACGAGCAGTACTTC. Encoded protein: CASSFGASGGYEQYF.

The gene calls are TRBV28 and TRBJ1-5; D gene unclear. The germline gives CDR1 MDHEN, CDR2 SYDVKM. Trimming stripped 8 bases from V and 7 bases from J, with 24 bases between. The CDR3 has 16 residues. The CDR3 DNA sequence: TGTGCCAGCGGTCTTCCCGGAGGGCTGATGGGCCAGCCCCAGCATTTT. It encodes CASGLPGGLMGQPQHF.